The rows below give T cell receptor beta chains drawn from one sample of a study of cytomegalovirus exposure and HLA in healthy donors. The method was immunoSEQ multiplex PCR; TCRdb's version includes in-frame clones alone and lacks a portion of them. The sample carries some 150,000 clones, around 85% recorded once. The sequencing input was PBMCs. Every receptor here comes from a man aged 35-49 years in good health and CMV-seronegative. The CDR3 runs from the conserved cysteine through the conserved F or W. The order of the fields is V gene, J gene, D gene, clone size, CDR3 DNA, CDR3 protein. D genes are given only for firm matches. Part of the rows lack a size; the others show once, few, many or a class for expanded clones.

V gene: TRBV2
J gene: TRBJ2-5
D gene: .
clone size: .
CDR3 DNA: TGTGCCAGCAGTGATGGTAGGACAAAGTACCAAGAGACCCAGTACTTC
CDR3 protein: CASSDGRTKYQETQYF

V gene: TRBV19
J gene: TRBJ2-2
D gene: .
clone size: .
CDR3 DNA: TGTGCCAGTAGCGGGCCATCAAGGGGCGGGGAGCTGTTTTTT
CDR3 protein: CASSGPSRGGELFF

V gene: TRBV29-1
J gene: TRBJ2-3
D gene: TRBD1
clone size: .
CDR3 DNA: TGCAGCGTTGGAGGGACAGGGTGGGCCGCAGATACGCAGTATTTT
CDR3 protein: CSVGGTGWAADTQYF

V gene: TRBV7-9
J gene: TRBJ2-1
D gene: .
clone size: .
CDR3 DNA: TGTGCCAGCAGCCCCCAGGGAGGCGGCAGGGACCAGTTCTTC
CDR3 protein: CASSPQGGGRDQFF

V gene: TRBV7-3
J gene: TRBJ1-5
D gene: .
clone size: .
CDR3 DNA: TGTGCCAGCAGCCCTCGGGGGGGCTCGGGCACTAAGCCCCAGCATTTT
CDR3 protein: CASSPRGGSGTKPQHF

V gene: TRBV6-5
J gene: TRBJ1-6
D gene: .
clone size: .
CDR3 DNA: TGTGCCAGCACCTATTCGGGGGGGGTTTCACCCCTCCACTTT
CDR3 protein: CASTYSGGVSPLHF

V gene: TRBV19
J gene: TRBJ1-6
D gene: .
clone size: .
CDR3 DNA: TGTGCCAGTAGTATGTTGAGCTCCTATAATTCACCCCTCCACTTT
CDR3 protein: CASSMLSSYNSPLHF

V gene: TRBV30
J gene: TRBJ2-7
D gene: .
clone size: .
CDR3 DNA: TGTGCCTGGAGCCAAGGTTCAGGGCAGTACGAGCAGTACTTC
CDR3 protein: CAWSQGSGQYEQYF

V gene: TRBV2
J gene: TRBJ1-5
D gene: .
clone size: .
CDR3 DNA: TGTGCCAGCAGTGGAGGTAGCAATCAGCCCCAGCATTTT
CDR3 protein: CASSGGSNQPQHF

V gene: TRBV28
J gene: TRBJ1-1
D gene: .
clone size: once
CDR3 DNA: TGTGCCAGCAGGATGACTGGGCGGGTGGGCACTGAAGCTTTCTTT
CDR3 protein: CASRMTGRVGTEAFF

V gene: TRBV5-6
J gene: TRBJ2-7
D gene: TRBD2
clone size: .
CDR3 DNA: TGTGCCAGCAGCCCGGGACTAGCGGGGGACTACGAGCAGTACTTC
CDR3 protein: CASSPGLAGDYEQYF

V gene: TRBV15
J gene: TRBJ2-2
D gene: TRBD1
clone size: medium-sized
CDR3 DNA: TGTGCCACCAGCGGGGGGACAGGAACGAACACCGGGGAGCTGTTTTTT
CDR3 protein: CATSGGTGTNTGELFF

V gene: TRBV2
J gene: TRBJ1-1
D gene: TRBD1
clone size: .
CDR3 DNA: TGTGCCAGCAGGGCACAGGGGAGCACTGAAGCTTTCTTT
CDR3 protein: CASRAQGSTEAFF

V gene: TRBV4-3
J gene: TRBJ1-1
D gene: TRBD1
clone size: .
CDR3 DNA: TGCGCCAGCAGCCAAGATGTAGGGGGCAGGGGGAACACTGAAGCTTTCTTT
CDR3 protein: CASSQDVGGRGNTEAFF

V gene: TRBV9
J gene: TRBJ2-3
D gene: TRBD2
clone size: .
CDR3 DNA: TGTGCCAGTACTAGCGGGGGGCGCACAGATACGCAGTATTTT
CDR3 protein: CASTSGGRTDTQYF

V gene: TRBV9
J gene: TRBJ2-3
D gene: TRBD2
clone size: .
CDR3 DNA: TGTGCCAGCAGCATCCTGACTAGCGGGGGAGCAGATACGCAGTATTTT
CDR3 protein: CASSILTSGGADTQYF

V gene: TRBV6-6
J gene: TRBJ1-6
D gene: .
clone size: .
CDR3 DNA: TGTGCCAGCAACCTGAAGGCAGGGGATTCACCCCTCCACTTT
CDR3 protein: CASNLKAGDSPLHF

V gene: TRBV4-3
J gene: TRBJ2-2
D gene: .
clone size: .
CDR3 DNA: TGCGCCAGCAGCCAAGATTTCCGAGGAGCCCTTGCCCCCGGGGAGCTGTTTTTT
CDR3 protein: CASSQDFRGALAPGELFF

V gene: TRBV4-3
J gene: TRBJ2-7
D gene: .
clone size: .
CDR3 DNA: TGCGCCAGCAGCCAAGAACTGGGGACTGTCACCTACGAGCAGTACTTC
CDR3 protein: CASSQELGTVTYEQYF

V gene: TRBV29-1
J gene: TRBJ2-3
D gene: .
clone size: once
CDR3 DNA: TGCAGCGTAGCCATAACTAGCACAGATACGCAGTATTTT
CDR3 protein: CSVAITSTDTQYF

V gene: TRBV19
J gene: TRBJ1-5
D gene: .
clone size: .
CDR3 DNA: TGTGCCAGTACCGCTAAAGGAGAGGGCCGGAGCAATCAGCCCCAGCATTTT
CDR3 protein: CASTAKGEGRSNQPQHF

V gene: TRBV7-3
J gene: TRBJ2-2
D gene: TRBD2
clone size: .
CDR3 DNA: TGTGCCAGCAGATTGACTAGCGGGGACACCGGGGAGCTGTTTTTT
CDR3 protein: CASRLTSGDTGELFF

V gene: TRBV9
J gene: TRBJ2-1
D gene: .
clone size: few
CDR3 DNA: TGTGCCAGCAGCGTAGAAGGGGCCCCAAGTATCTGGAATGAGCAGTTCTTC
CDR3 protein: CASSVEGAPSIWNEQFF